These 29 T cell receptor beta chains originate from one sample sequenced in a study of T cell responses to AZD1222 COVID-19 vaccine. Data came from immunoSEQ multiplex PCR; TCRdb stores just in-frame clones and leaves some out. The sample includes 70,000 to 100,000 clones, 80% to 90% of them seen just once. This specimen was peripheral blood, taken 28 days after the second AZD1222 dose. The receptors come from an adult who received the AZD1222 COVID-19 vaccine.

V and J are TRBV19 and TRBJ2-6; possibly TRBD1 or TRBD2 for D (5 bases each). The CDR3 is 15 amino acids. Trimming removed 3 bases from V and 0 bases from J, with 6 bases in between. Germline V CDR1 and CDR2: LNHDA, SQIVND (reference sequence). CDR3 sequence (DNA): TGTGCCAGTAGTATGGGGGACTCTGGGGCCAACGTCCTGACTTTC. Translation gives CASSMGDSGANVLTF.

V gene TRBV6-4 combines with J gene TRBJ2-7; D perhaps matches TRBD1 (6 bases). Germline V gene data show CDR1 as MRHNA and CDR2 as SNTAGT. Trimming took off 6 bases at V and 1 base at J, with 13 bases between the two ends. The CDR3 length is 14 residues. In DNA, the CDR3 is TGTGCCAGCAGGCTCGACAGGAGATCCTACGAGCAGTACTTC. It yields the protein CASRLDRRSYEQYF.

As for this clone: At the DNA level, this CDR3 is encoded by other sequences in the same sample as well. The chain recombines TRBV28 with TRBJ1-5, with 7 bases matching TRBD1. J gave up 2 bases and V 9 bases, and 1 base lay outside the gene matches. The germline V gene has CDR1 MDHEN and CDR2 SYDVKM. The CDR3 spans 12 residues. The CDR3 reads CASTGGNQPQHF. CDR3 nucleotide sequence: TGTGCCAGTACAGGGGGCAATCAGCCCCAGCATTTT.

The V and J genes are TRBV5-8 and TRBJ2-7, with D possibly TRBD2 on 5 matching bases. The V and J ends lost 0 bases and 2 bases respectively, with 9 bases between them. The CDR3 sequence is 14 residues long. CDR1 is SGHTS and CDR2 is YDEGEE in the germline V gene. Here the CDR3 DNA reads TGTGCCAGCAGCTTGGGGGGAGCCCCCTACGAGCAGTACTTC. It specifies CASSLGGAPYEQYF.

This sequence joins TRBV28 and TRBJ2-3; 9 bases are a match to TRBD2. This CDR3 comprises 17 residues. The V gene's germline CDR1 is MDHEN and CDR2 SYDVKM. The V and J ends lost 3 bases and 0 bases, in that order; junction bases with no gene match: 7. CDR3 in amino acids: CASSFQAGGYSTDTQYF. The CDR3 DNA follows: TGTGCCAGCAGTTTCCAGGCGGGAGGGTACAGCACAGATACGCAGTATTTT.

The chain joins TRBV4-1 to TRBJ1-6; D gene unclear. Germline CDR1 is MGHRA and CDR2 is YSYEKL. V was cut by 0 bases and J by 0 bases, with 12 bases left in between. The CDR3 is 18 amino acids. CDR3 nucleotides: TGCGCCAGCAGCCAAGACGGCAGGCGGAGCTCCTATAATTCACCCCTCCACTTT. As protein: CASSQDGRRSSYNSPLHF.

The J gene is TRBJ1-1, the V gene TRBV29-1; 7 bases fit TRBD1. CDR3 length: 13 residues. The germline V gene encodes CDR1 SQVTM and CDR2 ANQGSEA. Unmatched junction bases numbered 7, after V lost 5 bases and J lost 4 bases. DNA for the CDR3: TGCAGCGTTATTAGACAGGGACGCACTGAAGCTTTCTTT. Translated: CSVIRQGRTEAFF. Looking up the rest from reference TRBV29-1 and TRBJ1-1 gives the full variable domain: SAVISQKPSRDICQRGTSLTIQCQVDSQVTMMFWYRQQPGQSLTLIATANQGSEATYESGFVIDKFPISRPNLTFSTLTVSNMSPEDSSIYLCSVIRQGRTEAFFGQGTRLTVV.

The CDR3 DNA follows: TGTGCCAGCAGCTTAATGGCCTCCACTAGCTCCTACAATGAGCAGTTCTTC. Amino acids: CASSLMASTSSYNEQFF. The V gene is TRBV7-3, the J gene TRBJ2-1; possible D gene TRBD2, 5 bases. Looked up from germline, CDR1 is SGHTA and CDR2 is FQGTGA. The CDR3 loop spans 17 amino acids. Trimming removed 1 base from V and 0 bases from J, with 13 bases in between.

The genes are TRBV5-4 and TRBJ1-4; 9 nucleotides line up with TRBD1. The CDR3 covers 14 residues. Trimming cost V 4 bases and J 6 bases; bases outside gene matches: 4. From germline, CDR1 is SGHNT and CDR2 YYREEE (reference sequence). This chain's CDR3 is CASSPTGGDEKLFF. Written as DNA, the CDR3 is TGTGCCAGCAGCCCGACAGGGGGGGATGAAAAACTGTTTTTT. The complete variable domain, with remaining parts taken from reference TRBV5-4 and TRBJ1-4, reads ETGVTQSPTHLIKTRGQQVTLRCSSQSGHNTVSWYQQALGQGPQFIFQYYREEENGRGNFPPRFSGLQFPNYSSELNVNALELDDSALYLCASSPTGGDEKLFFGSGTQLSVL.

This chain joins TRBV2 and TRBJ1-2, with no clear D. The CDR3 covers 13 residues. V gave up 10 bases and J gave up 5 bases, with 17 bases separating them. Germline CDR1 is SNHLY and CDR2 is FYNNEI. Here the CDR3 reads CATERHGRYGYTF. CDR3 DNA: TGTGCCACCGAGAGACACGGTCGGTATGGCTACACCTTC.

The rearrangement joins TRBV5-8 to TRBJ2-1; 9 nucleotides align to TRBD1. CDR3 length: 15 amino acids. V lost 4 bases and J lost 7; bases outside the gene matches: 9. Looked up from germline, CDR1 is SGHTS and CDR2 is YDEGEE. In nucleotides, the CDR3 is TGTGCCAGCAGCCCAAGGGACAGGGTAATGAATGAGCAGTTCTTC. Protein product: CASSPRDRVMNEQFF.

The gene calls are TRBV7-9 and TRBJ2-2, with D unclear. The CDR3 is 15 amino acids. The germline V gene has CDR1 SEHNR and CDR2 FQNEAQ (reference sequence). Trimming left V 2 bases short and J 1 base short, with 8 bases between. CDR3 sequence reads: CASSLFYGNTGELFF. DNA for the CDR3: TGTGCCAGCAGCTTATTCTACGGGAACACCGGGGAGCTGTTTTTT.

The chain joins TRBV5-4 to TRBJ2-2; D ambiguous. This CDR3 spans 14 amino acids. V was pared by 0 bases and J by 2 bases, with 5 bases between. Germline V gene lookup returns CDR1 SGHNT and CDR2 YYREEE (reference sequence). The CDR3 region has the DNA TGTGCCAGCAGCTTGGCCAGCAACACCGGGGAGCTGTTTTTT. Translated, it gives CASSLASNTGELFF.

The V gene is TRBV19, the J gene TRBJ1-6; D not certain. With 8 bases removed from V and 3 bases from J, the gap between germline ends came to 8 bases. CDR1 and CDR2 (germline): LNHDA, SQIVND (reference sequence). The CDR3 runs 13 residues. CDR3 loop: CASRPRYNSPLHF. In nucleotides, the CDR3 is TGTGCCAGTCGACCCCGCTATAATTCACCCCTCCACTTT.

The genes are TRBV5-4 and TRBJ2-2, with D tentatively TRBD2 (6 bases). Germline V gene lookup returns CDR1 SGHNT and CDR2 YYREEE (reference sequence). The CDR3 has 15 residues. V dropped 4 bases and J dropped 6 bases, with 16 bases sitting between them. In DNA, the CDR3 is TGTGCCAGCAGCCGGGACTTATCGTGGTCCGGGGAGCTGTTTTTT. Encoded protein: CASSRDLSWSGELFF. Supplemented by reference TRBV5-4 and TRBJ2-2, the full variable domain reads ETGVTQSPTHLIKTRGQQVTLRCSSQSGHNTVSWYQQALGQGPQFIFQYYREEENGRGNFPPRFSGLQFPNYSSELNVNALELDDSALYLCASSRDLSWSGELFFGEGSRLTVL.

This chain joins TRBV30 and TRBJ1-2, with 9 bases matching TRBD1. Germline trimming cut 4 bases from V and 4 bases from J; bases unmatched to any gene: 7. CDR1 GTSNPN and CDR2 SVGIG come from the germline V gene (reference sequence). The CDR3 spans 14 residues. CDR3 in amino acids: CAWKNKGQGYGYTF. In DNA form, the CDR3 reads TGTGCCTGGAAAAATAAGGGACAGGGCTATGGCTACACCTTC.

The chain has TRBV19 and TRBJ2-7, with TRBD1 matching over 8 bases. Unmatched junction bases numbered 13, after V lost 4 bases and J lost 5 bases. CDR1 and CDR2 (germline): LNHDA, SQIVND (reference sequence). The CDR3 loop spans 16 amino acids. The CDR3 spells CASSTRGAGGFDEQYF. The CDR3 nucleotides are TGTGCCAGTAGTACCCGCGGAGCAGGGGGCTTCGACGAGCAGTACTTC.

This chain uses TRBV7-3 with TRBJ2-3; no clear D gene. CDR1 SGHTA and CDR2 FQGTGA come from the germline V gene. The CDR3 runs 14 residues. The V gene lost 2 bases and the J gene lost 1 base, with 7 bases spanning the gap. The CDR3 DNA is TGTGCCAGCAGCTTAGCACACGGCACAGATACGCAGTATTTT. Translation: CASSLAHGTDTQYF.

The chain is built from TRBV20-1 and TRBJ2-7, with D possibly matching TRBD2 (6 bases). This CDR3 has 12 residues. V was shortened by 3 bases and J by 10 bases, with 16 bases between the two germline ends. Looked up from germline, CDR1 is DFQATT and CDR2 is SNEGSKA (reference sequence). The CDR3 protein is CSASSGGGFQYF. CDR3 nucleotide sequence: TGCAGTGCTAGTTCCGGGGGAGGCTTTCAGTACTTC.

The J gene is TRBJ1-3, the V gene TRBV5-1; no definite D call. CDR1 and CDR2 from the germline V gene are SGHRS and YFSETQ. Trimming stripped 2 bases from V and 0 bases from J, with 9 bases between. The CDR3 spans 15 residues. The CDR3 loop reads CASSLSESSGNTIYF. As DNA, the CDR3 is TGCGCCAGCAGCTTATCTGAGAGCTCTGGAAACACCATATATTTT.

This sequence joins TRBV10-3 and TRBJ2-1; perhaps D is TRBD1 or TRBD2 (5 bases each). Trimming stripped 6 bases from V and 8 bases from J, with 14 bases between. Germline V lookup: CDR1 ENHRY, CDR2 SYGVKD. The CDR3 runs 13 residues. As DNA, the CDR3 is TGTGCCATCAGCAGGGACCCTGGGGATGAGCAGTTCTTC. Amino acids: CAISRDPGDEQFF.

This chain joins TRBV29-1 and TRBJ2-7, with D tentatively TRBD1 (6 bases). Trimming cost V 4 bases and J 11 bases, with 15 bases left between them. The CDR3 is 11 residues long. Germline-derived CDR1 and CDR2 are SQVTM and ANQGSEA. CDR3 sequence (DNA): TGCAGCGTTGTGTCTGGGGGCAGAAAGTACTTC. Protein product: CSVVSGGRKYF.

CDR3: CASSQGRENEKLFF. Written as DNA, the CDR3 is TGTGCCAGCAGCCAAGGGCGGGAGAATGAAAAACTGTTTTTT. The V gene is TRBV3-1 (or the pseudogene TRBV3-2), the J gene TRBJ1-4; no clear D. V was trimmed by 1 base and J by 5 bases, leaving 8 bases between them. This CDR3 is 14 amino acids long. Germline V gene data show CDR1 as LGHDT and CDR2 as YNNKEL (reference sequence).

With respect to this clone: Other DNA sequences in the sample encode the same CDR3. CDR3 sequence: CASSPGTGREKLFF. The DNA for the CDR3 is TGTGCCAGCTCACCGGGGACCGGGCGGGAAAAACTGTTTTTT. The chain recombines TRBV18 with TRBJ1-4, with D perhaps matching TRBD1 (5 bases). Germline CDR1 is KGHSH and CDR2 is LQKENI. V lost 3 bases, J lost 8 bases, and 13 bases lay in between. This CDR3 contains 14 residues.

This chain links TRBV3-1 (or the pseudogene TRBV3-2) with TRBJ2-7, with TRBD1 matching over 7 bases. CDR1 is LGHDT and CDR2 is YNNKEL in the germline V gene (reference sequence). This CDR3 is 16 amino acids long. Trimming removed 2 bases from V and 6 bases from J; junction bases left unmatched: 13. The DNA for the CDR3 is TGTGCCAGCAGCCAACGACAGGGTAATGGGGTGGCCGAGCAGTACTTC. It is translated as CASSQRQGNGVAEQYF.

DNA for the CDR3: TGTGCCAGCAGTGCAACCGGGACTAGCGGCGGCTACAATGAGCAGTTCTTC. This translates into CASSATGTSGGYNEQFF. This chain joins TRBV6-1 and TRBJ2-1, with 11 bases aligning to TRBD2. Germline V gene lookup returns CDR1 MNHNS and CDR2 SASEGT. The CDR3 is 17 residues long. Germline trimming cut 4 bases from V and 3 bases from J; bases unmatched to any gene: 8.

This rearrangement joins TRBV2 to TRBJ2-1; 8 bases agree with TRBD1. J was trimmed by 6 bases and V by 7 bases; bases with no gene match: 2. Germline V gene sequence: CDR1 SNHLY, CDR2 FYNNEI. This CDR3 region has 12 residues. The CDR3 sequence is CASKTGVNEQFF. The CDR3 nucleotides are TGTGCCAGCAAGACAGGGGTCAATGAGCAGTTCTTC.

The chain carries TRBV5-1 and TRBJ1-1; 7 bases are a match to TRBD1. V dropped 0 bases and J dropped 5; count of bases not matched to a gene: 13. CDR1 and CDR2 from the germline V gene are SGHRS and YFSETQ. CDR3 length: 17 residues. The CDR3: CASSLGPGGGDSTEAFF. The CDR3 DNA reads TGCGCCAGCAGCTTGGGACCAGGAGGGGGCGATTCGACTGAAGCTTTCTTT.

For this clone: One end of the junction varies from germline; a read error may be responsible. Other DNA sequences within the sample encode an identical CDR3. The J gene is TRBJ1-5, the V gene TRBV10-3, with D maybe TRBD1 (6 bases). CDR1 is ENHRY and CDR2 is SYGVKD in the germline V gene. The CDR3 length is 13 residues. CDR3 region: CAISDRTDQPQHF. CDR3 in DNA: TGTGCCATCAGTGATCGGACAGATCAACCCCAGCATTTT.